The sample holds a few counts of the clone carrying this TCR beta chain. Antigen: not known. This record belongs to a study of T-cell reconstitution after alpha-beta-depleted transplantation in children. For TCRbeta, the library was prepared with unique molecular identifiers. TCRdb re-derived calls from the PCR reads in MiXCR, one entry per CDR3 protein. Of some 460,000 distinct CDR3 sequences detected, around 15% appear once; the ten largest clones hold 29%. General study findings and limits: Hyperexpanded clones declined; after one year, newly produced T cells mostly supplied diversity. Surviving recipient T cells and intrathymic progenitors accounted for some patients' high TCRbeta diversity at day 60. Reported findings indicate that, about two months after transplant, alpha-beta T cells came from several hundred expanded clones, which were derived from non-depleted graft cells.

V was trimmed by 4 bases and J by 1 base, leaving 10 bases between them. Per the germline V gene, CDR1 is WSHSY and CDR2 is SAAADI. The CDR3 loop spans 15 amino acids. The source was PBMCs, mostly from graft donor cells, collected 360 days after TCRalphabeta/CD19-depleted stem cell transplant. The chain employs TRBV10-2 and TRBJ2-2; D gene unclear. The receptor was isolated from a boy less than two years old who had a stem cell transplant for Wiskott-Aldrich syndrome, so the T cells may come from the graft donor. The CDR3 bases are TGCGCCAGCAGTGTGAGGATTCGGAACACCGGGGAGCTGTTTTTT. This sequence encodes CASSVRIRNTGELFF.